The 16 T cell receptor beta chains below were found in one sample sequenced in a study of brain T cells in children with intractable seizures. Libraries were prepared by immunoSEQ multiplex PCR; TCRdb keeps only in-frame clonotypes and omits some of them. Of 110,000 or so clones listed, 85% to 95% are singletons. The input for sequencing was peripheral blood, taken at surgery. The receptors come from a boy under three years old with hemimegalencephaly and intractable seizures.

In its sample, this clone was seen a few times. The chain has TRBV7-8 and TRBJ1-1; D perhaps matches TRBD1 (5 bases). Germline V gene data show CDR1 as SGHVS and CDR2 as FQNEAQ. This CDR3 spans 17 amino acids. Trimming pared 6 bases from V and 5 bases from J, leaving 25 bases between. Here the CDR3 DNA reads TGTGCCAGCAGGCAACAACGTGGGGGTTTACGGGGAACTGAAGCTTTCTTT. The encoded protein is CASRQQRGGLRGTEAFF.

The rearrangement uses TRBV7-2 and TRBJ1-2, with D uncertain. The CDR3 spans 14 residues. Germline V gene lookup returns CDR1 SGHTA and CDR2 FQGNSA. Between the trimmed V and J ends, which lost 0 bases and 4 bases, there was a span of 9 bases. The CDR3 spells CASSLAPQIYGYTF. In nucleotides, the CDR3 is TGTGCCAGCAGCTTAGCGCCACAGATCTATGGCTACACCTTC.

This clone was recorded only once. This chain links TRBV11-2 with TRBJ2-3; 9 bases fit TRBD2. The CDR3 is 15 amino acids. The trim removed 3 bases at V and 3 bases at J, leaving 4 bases unmatched. CDR1 and CDR2 from the germline V gene are SGHAT and FQNNGV. The CDR3 region is CASSLGGRGTDTQYF. In DNA, the CDR3 is TGTGCCAGCAGCTTGGGCGGGAGGGGGACAGATACGCAGTATTTT.

J is TRBJ2-1 and V is TRBV7-9, with 10 bases lining up with TRBD2. This CDR3 has 15 residues. In germline, CDR1 is SEHNR, CDR2 FQNEAQ (reference sequence). The ends lost 5 bases at V and 4 bases at J; junction bases unmatched: 5. CDR3 sequence reads: CASSGLAAPYNEQFF. The CDR3 region has the DNA TGTGCCAGCAGCGGACTAGCGGCGCCATACAATGAGCAGTTCTTC. The full variable domain, completed using reference TRBV7-9 and TRBJ2-1, is DTGVSQNPRHKITKRGQNVTFRCDPISEHNRLYWYRQTLGQGPEFLTYFQNEAQLEKSRLLSDRFSAERPKGSFSTLEIQRTEQGDSAMYLCASSGLAAPYNEQFFGPGTRLTVL.

The gene calls are TRBV11-3 and TRBJ2-2, with 7 bases that match TRBD1. J was trimmed by 0 bases and V by 5 bases; bases with no gene match: 9. This CDR3 region has 17 residues. CDR1 is SGHNT and CDR2 is YENEEA in the germline V gene. The CDR3 DNA reads TGTGCCAGCAGCCCACCCTATGACAGGGCGAACACCGGGGAGCTGTTTTTT. This translates into CASSPPYDRANTGELFF.

This clone has only one observation. The V gene is TRBV6-1, the J gene TRBJ2-7; 8 bases line up with TRBD1. CDR1 and CDR2 from the germline V gene are MNHNS and SASEGT. The CDR3 runs 15 residues. Trimming removed 3 bases from V and 0 bases from J; junction bases left unmatched: 4. The CDR3 nucleotides read TGTGCCAGCAGTGAGGGACAGGCCGTCTCCTACGAGCAGTACTTC. Translated: CASSEGQAVSYEQYF.

This clone was seen once. J is TRBJ1-2 and V is TRBV11-2, with 8 nucleotides matching TRBD1. CDR3 length equals 15 residues. After removal of 2 bases from V and 4 bases from J, the junction contained 6 bases not matched to a gene. CDR1 is SGHAT and CDR2 is FQNNGV in the germline V gene. The CDR3 region has the DNA TGTGCCAGCAGCTTAAACAGGGGGAGGTCCTATGGCTACACCTTC. Its translation: CASSLNRGRSYGYTF.

The V and J genes are TRBV24-1 and TRBJ2-2; D remains unclear. CDR3 length: 14 residues. CDR1 is KGHDR and CDR2 is SFDVKD in the germline V gene. Trimming removed 12 bases at V and 1 base at J, with 14 bases between. The CDR3 DNA reads TGTGCCCCCTTGGACGGGCTGAACACCGGGGAGCTGTTTTTT. Its translation is CAPLDGLNTGELFF.

This CDR3 reads CASSSPRAPQETQYF. CDR3 sequence (DNA): TGTGCCAGTAGCTCCCCGAGGGCCCCCCAAGAGACCCAGTACTTC. The chain couples TRBV19 to TRBJ2-5; D is perhaps TRBD2 (5 bases). The CDR3 totals 15 residues. In germline, CDR1 is LNHDA, CDR2 SQIVND (reference sequence). V was shortened by 6 bases and J by 1 base, with 15 bases between the two germline ends.

J is TRBJ2-1 and V is TRBV4-1; 12 bases are a match to TRBD2. This CDR3 is built from 16 residues. The V and J ends lost 3 bases and 10 bases, in that order; junction bases with no gene match: 10. Germline loops: CDR1 MGHRA, CDR2 YSYEKL. The CDR3 loop reads CASSHSTSGRFFEQFF. The CDR3 DNA reads TGCGCCAGCAGCCACTCTACTAGCGGGAGGTTCTTCGAGCAGTTCTTC.

This chain uses TRBV5-5 with TRBJ2-2; 10 bases fit TRBD2. The CDR3 is 14 residues long. Trimming at V came to 3 bases and at J to 6 bases, leaving 2 bases not matched to a gene. Germline V gives CDR1 SGHKS, CDR2 YYEKEE (reference sequence). CDR3 region: CASSSLAGAGELFF. The CDR3 bases are TGTGCCAGCAGCTCGCTAGCGGGAGCCGGGGAGCTGTTTTTT.

The chain is built from TRBV28 and TRBJ2-5, with D unclear. Germline CDR1 reads MDHEN; CDR2 reads SYDVKM. The CDR3 totals 13 residues. V was pared by 6 bases and J by 5 bases, with 13 bases between. The CDR3 DNA reads as TGTGCCAGCAGGGAAACCCTGGGGGAGACCCAGTACTTC. The encoded protein is CASRETLGETQYF.

V and J are TRBV7-9 and TRBJ1-5; D is ambiguous. V was cut by 2 bases and J by 2 bases, with 7 bases left in between. Germline assignment: CDR1 SEHNR and CDR2 FQNEAQ (reference sequence). This CDR3 is built from 14 residues. The CDR3 DNA reads TGTGCCAGCAGCTTAAGTCAGGGCAATCAGCCCCAGCATTTT. It yields the protein CASSLSQGNQPQHF.

This sequence joins TRBV6-5 and TRBJ1-1, with D maybe TRBD1 (5 bases). Trimming took 8 bases from V and 0 from J, leaving 16 bases between them. Germline V gene data show CDR1 as MNHEY and CDR2 as SVGAGI. This CDR3 is 15 amino acids long. The CDR3 spells CASPQDRGMNTEAFF. The CDR3 bases are TGTGCCAGCCCACAGGACCGGGGAATGAACACTGAAGCTTTCTTT.

The chain joins TRBV12-5 to TRBJ2-1; 8 bases match TRBD2. V was pared by 7 bases and J by 6 bases, with 11 bases of the junction left unmatched. The CDR3 is 15 amino acids. Germline CDR1 is LGHNT and CDR2 is FRNRAP. CDR3 protein: CASAQPSGGANEQFF. CDR3 nucleotide sequence: TGTGCTAGTGCCCAACCCTCGGGGGGGGCCAATGAGCAGTTCTTC. Full variable domain (outside the CDR3, taken from reference TRBV12-5 and TRBJ2-1): DARVTQTPRHKVTEMGQEVTMRCQPILGHNTVFWYRQTMMQGLELLAYFRNRAPLDDSGMPKDRFSAEMPDATLATLKIQPSEPRDSAVYFCASAQPSGGANEQFFGPGTRLTVL.

Points on this clone: This same CDR3 is encoded by further DNA sequences in the sample. The J gene is TRBJ2-7, the V gene TRBV4-1; no clear D. CDR1 MGHRA and CDR2 YSYEKL come from the germline V gene. V lost 1 base and J 2 bases, leaving 9 bases between the germline ends. CDR3 length: 14 residues. CDR3 residues: CASSQVDRTYEQYF. The CDR3 region has the DNA TGCGCCAGCAGCCAAGTCGACCGAACCTACGAGCAGTACTTC.